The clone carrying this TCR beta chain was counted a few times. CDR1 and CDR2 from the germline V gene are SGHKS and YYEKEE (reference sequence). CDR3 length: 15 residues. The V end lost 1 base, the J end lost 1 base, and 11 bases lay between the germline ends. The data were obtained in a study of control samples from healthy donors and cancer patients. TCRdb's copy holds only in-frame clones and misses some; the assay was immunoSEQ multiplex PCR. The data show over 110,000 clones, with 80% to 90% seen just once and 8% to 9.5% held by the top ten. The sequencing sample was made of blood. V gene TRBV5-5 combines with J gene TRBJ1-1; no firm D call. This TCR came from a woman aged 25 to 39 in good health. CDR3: CASSLRQHPNTEAFF. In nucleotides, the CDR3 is TGTGCCAGCAGCTTGAGGCAACACCCGAACACTGAAGCTTTCTTT.